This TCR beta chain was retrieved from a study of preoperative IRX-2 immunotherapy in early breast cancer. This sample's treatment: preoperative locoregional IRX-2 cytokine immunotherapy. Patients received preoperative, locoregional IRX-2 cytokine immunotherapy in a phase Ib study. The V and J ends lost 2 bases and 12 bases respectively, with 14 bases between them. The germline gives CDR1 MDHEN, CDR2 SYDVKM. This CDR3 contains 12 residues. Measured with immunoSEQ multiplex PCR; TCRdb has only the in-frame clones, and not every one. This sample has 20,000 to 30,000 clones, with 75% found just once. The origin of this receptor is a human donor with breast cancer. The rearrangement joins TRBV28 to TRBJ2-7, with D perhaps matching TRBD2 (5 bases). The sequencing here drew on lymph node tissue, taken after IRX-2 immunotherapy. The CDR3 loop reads CASSLQSGGRYF. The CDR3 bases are TGTGCCAGCAGTTTACAATCCGGAGGACGGTACTTC.